This is a list of T cell receptor beta chains from one sample in a study of blood T cells in healthy people across ages. In TCRdb, the 5' RACE reads were re-called with MiXCR into one record per CDR3 protein. The table has approximately 940,000 distinct CDR3 sequences, around 46% seen once. Specimen: blood. All receptors derive from a man aged 25 to 45 in good health. The CDR3 runs from the conserved cysteine through the conserved F or W.

V gene	J gene	CDR3 protein
TRBV13	TRBJ1-2	CASSLGGGLHYGYAF
TRBV4-3	TRBJ1-1	CASSPVYAGTEAFF
TRBV29-1	TRBJ2-1	CSVEGPSIYNEQFF
TRBV7-2	TRBJ2-5	CASSFQGAGGETQYF
TRBV14	TRBJ1-6	CASSENLRGNSPLHF
TRBV29-1	TRBJ1-1	CSVEEWTGEAKAFF
TRBV7-2	TRBJ2-4	CASSPGWGYIQYF
TRBV12-3/TRBV12-4	TRBJ1-1	CASSFGFLNTEAFF
TRBV6-2/TRBV6-3	TRBJ2-7	CASSYSVWDSKSYEQYF
TRBV6-1	TRBJ1-6	CASRPENLGSPLHF
TRBV4-3	TRBJ2-3	CASSREGEINTDTQYF
TRBV5-1	TRBJ1-6	CASSDYFGTGVSPLHF
TRBV5-1	TRBJ2-1	CASSLNPSGVGEQFF
TRBV7-3	TRBJ1-2	CASSSSGANYGYTF
TRBV4-1	TRBJ2-3	CASSQEGLETDTQYF
TRBV6-2/TRBV6-3	TRBJ2-1	CASSYRGHSEQFF
TRBV7-9	TRBJ2-1	CASRPDRSRGPRSYNEQFF
TRBV6-2/TRBV6-3	TRBJ1-1	CASSPHRKTTEASF
TRBV4-3	TRBJ2-7	CASSQDASSYEQYF
TRBV27	TRBJ2-7	CASSPRTSGVGEQYF
TRBV3-1	TRBJ2-7	CASSRGLAGASRAKYEQYF
TRBV5-1	TRBJ2-2	CASSPGTSGGLNTGELFF